These 17 T cell receptor beta chains originate from one sample sequenced in a study of human T cells and chemical hapten exposure. From the RACE reads, TCRdb called clonotypes with MiXCR, one entry per CDR3 protein. The table shows more than 250,000 distinct CDR3 sequences, with 7.5% to 9% occurring only once. Described time point: pre-sensitization, week 0. Described treatment: therapeutic diphenylcyclopropenone sensitization with weekly scalp DPC. Sequenced material: whole blood, taken in connection with sensitization to the hapten diphenylcyclopropenone (DPC). The receptors were gathered from a woman between 40 and 55 years old with alopecia areata. Some clones in this sample may be carry-over from other donors' samples.

CDR3 DNA sequence: TGTGCCTGGAGTGTGGGCGGGGGAGAGACCCAGTACTTC. Translation: CAWSVGGGETQYF. The rearrangement joins TRBV30 to TRBJ2-5; TRBD2 aligns across 7 bases. The J segment lost 4 bases and the V segment lost 0 bases, leaving 2 bases of the junction unmatched. CDR3 size: 13 residues. Germline CDR1 reads GTSNPN; CDR2 reads SVGIG (reference sequence).

V gene TRBV6-5 combines with J gene TRBJ2-1, with D perhaps matching TRBD2 (6 bases). CDR3 length: 17 amino acids. Deletions cut 2 bases from V and 0 bases from J, with 14 bases between. The germline V gene has CDR1 MNHEY and CDR2 SVGAGI. The CDR3 coding sequence is TGTGCCAGCAGTTACGAGTCCGGGACTCTCTCCTACAATGAGCAGTTCTTC. It specifies CASSYESGTLSYNEQFF.

In this sample, this clonotype turned up a few times. The chain links TRBV6-1 to TRBJ1-1; D is ambiguous. The CDR3 length is 13 residues. V was cut by 6 bases and J by 0 bases, with 8 bases left in between. Per germline, CDR1 MNHNS and CDR2 SASEGT. The CDR3 DNA follows: TGTGCCAGCAGGTGGTACTTGAACACTGAAGCTTTCTTT. Its protein is CASRWYLNTEAFF.

This clonotype appeared many times. V is TRBV28 and J is TRBJ2-5, with 12 bases identical to TRBD2. Germline assignment: CDR1 MDHEN and CDR2 SYDVKM. Trimming cost V 4 bases and J 5 bases; bases outside gene matches: 8. The CDR3 has 16 amino acids. The DNA for the CDR3 is TGTGCCAGCAGTTCCCCGACTAGCGGGAGTGCGGAGACCCAGTACTTC. Protein product: CASSSPTSGSAETQYF.

This clonotype was counted only a few times. The gene calls are TRBV5-1 and TRBJ1-1, with D possibly matching TRBD1 (5 bases). The germline V and J ends were trimmed by 3 bases and 7 bases, with 16 bases remaining between them. CDR1 and CDR2 from the germline V gene are SGHRS and YFSETQ. The CDR3 sequence is 14 residues long. CDR3 nucleotide sequence: TGCGCCAGCAGCTGGGACCCCCAGGTTGGTGAAGCTTTCTTT. This encodes CASSWDPQVGEAFF.

This clonotype has a handful of counts. The J gene is TRBJ2-2, the V gene TRBV7-9, with TRBD2 identical over 12 bases. Unmatched junction bases numbered 25, after V lost 5 bases and J lost 3 bases. CDR1 and CDR2 (germline): SEHNR, FQNEAQ (reference sequence). The CDR3 runs to 23 residues. The CDR3 reads CASSTSPGLLPPTSGRYTGELFF. As DNA, the CDR3 is TGTGCCAGCAGCACTAGTCCGGGTCTTCTTCCCCCTACTAGCGGGAGGTACACCGGGGAGCTGTTTTTT.

This clonotype was counted only a few times. Here the CDR3 reads CSAPRTGYYGYTF. CDR3 in DNA: TGCAGTGCACCCCGGACAGGGTACTATGGCTACACCTTC. The V and J genes are TRBV20-1 and TRBJ1-2; 8 nucleotides line up with TRBD1. V dropped 6 bases and J dropped 3; count of bases not matched to a gene: 6. There are 13 residues in the CDR3. The germline CDR1 and CDR2 sequences are DFQATT and SNEGSKA (reference sequence).

This clonotype was observed a few times. The J gene is TRBJ2-6, the V gene TRBV24-1; D is unclear. Trimming pared 12 bases from V and 2 bases from J, leaving 10 bases between. CDR1 is KGHDR and CDR2 is SFDVKD in the germline V gene. The CDR3 covers 13 residues. The chain's CDR3 is CASQEPGANVLTF. The CDR3 region has the DNA TGTGCCTCGCAAGAGCCTGGGGCCAACGTCCTGACTTTC.

This chain connects TRBV20-1 to TRBJ2-5, with TRBD1 as a possible D gene (6 bases). The CDR3 runs to 13 residues. In germline, CDR1 is DFQATT, CDR2 SNEGSKA (reference sequence). Trimming took 6 bases from V and 8 from J, leaving 19 bases between them. CDR3 bases: TGCAGTGCGGGGACACTTAACGGAGATACCCAGTACTTC. Translating gives CSAGTLNGDTQYF.

This clonotype was observed many times. This CDR3 is CASSERERNYGYTF. CDR3 in DNA: TGTGCCAGCAGTGAAAGGGAGCGTAACTATGGCTACACCTTC. The chain joins TRBV6-1 to TRBJ1-2, with no clear D. There are 14 residues in the CDR3. Germline CDR1 MNHNS, CDR2 SASEGT. The V end lost 2 bases, the J end lost 1 base, and 8 bases lay between the germline ends.

This clonotype was counted ten times or more. The chain carries TRBV25-1 and TRBJ2-5; 7 bases line up with TRBD1. The CDR3 contains 16 residues. V gave up 2 bases and J gave up 7 bases; unmatched junction bases: 13. Germline CDR1 MGHDK, CDR2 SYGVNS. CDR3 region: CASSERPMTGKTTQYF. The CDR3 nucleotides read TGTGCCAGCAGTGAACGCCCTATGACAGGGAAAACGACCCAGTACTTC. The full variable domain, with the rest looked up from reference TRBV25-1 and TRBJ2-5, is EADIYQTPRYLVIGTGKKITLECSQTMGHDKMYWYQQDPGMELHLIHYSYGVNSTEKGDLSSESTVSRIRTEHFPLTLESARPSHTSQYLCASSERPMTGKTTQYFGPGTRLLVL.

The chain links TRBV4-3 to TRBJ2-7; weak D call: TRBD2 (6 bases). The V gene's germline CDR1 is LGHNA and CDR2 YSLEER. This CDR3 is built from 16 residues. Trimming took 0 bases from V and 5 from J, leaving 17 bases between them. DNA for the CDR3: TGCGCCAGCAGCCAAGACTTGATCGGGAGCTTCAACGAGCAGTACTTC. The encoded protein is CASSQDLIGSFNEQYF.

The table lists this clonotype with a few counts. This rearrangement joins TRBV24-1 to TRBJ1-5, with D possibly TRBD1 on 5 matching bases. In germline, CDR1 is KGHDR, CDR2 SFDVKD. V lost 4 bases and J 3 bases, leaving 9 bases between the germline ends. The CDR3 totals 14 residues. The CDR3: CATSEAGPNQPQHF. CDR3 coding DNA: TGTGCCACCAGTGAAGCAGGGCCCAATCAGCCCCAGCATTTT.

This clonotype was recorded many times. The chain has TRBV10-3 and TRBJ1-5; D is possibly TRBD1 (5 bases). Trimming shortened V by 6 bases and J by 7 bases, and 10 bases separated the two germline ends. Germline loops: CDR1 ENHRY, CDR2 SYGVKD. CDR3 size: 12 residues. The CDR3 reads CAIRREGQPQHF. The DNA of the CDR3 is TGTGCCATCAGGAGGGAGGGGCAGCCCCAGCATTTT.

The chain employs TRBV27 and TRBJ2-1, with 10 bases that match TRBD1. This CDR3 comprises 15 residues. Losses at the gene ends were 2 bases for V and 8 bases for J; bases not matched to a gene: 6. CDR1 and CDR2 from the germline V gene are MNHEY and SMNVEV (reference sequence). The CDR3 DNA reads as TGTGCCAGCAGTTTACAGACAGGGGGCTTGGATGAGCAGTTCTTC. Translating gives CASSLQTGGLDEQFF.

This sequence joins TRBV4-1 and TRBJ2-2, with 8 bases fitting TRBD2. Germline trimming cut 4 bases from V and 2 bases from J; bases unmatched to any gene: 6. This CDR3 spans 16 amino acids. CDR1 MGHRA and CDR2 YSYEKL come from the germline V gene. CDR3 region: CASSLGLADNTGELFF. The CDR3 nucleotides are TGCGCCAGCAGCCTTGGACTAGCTGACAACACCGGGGAGCTGTTTTTT.

This clonotype appeared many times. The V and J genes are TRBV4-2 and TRBJ2-7, with D tentatively TRBD2 (6 bases). This CDR3 has 13 amino acids. Trimming removed 0 bases from V and 6 bases from J, with 9 bases in between. Germline assignment: CDR1 LGHNA and CDR2 YNFKEQ. The CDR3 nucleotides are TGTGCCAGCAGCCAAGATAGGAGGGCCGAGCAGTACTTC. Protein sequence: CASSQDRRAEQYF.